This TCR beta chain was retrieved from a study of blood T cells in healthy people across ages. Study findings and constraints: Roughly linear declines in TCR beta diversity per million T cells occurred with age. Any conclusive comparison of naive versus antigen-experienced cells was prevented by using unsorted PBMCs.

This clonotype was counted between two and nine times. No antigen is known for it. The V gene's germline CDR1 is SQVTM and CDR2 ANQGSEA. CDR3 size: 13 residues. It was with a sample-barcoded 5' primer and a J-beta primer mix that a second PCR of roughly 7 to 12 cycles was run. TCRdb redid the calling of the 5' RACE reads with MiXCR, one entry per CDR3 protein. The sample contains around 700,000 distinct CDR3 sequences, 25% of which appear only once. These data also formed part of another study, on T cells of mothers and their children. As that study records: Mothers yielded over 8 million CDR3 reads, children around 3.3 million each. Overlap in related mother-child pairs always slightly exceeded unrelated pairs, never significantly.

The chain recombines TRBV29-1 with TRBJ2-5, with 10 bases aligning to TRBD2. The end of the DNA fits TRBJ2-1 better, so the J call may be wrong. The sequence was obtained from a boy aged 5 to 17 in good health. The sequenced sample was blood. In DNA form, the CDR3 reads TGCAGCGTCGCTAGCGGGAGATACAATGAGCAGTTCTTC. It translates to CSVASGRYNEQFF.